Listed below are T cell receptor beta chains from one sample, sequenced in a study of blood T cell repertoires in COVID-19. Some clones are missing from TCRdb's copy, which holds only in-frame ones; the method was immunoSEQ multiplex PCR. This repertoire shows around 65,000 clones, around four fifths found once; its top ten account for over 5%. The sample taken for sequencing was peripheral blood. The receptors derive from a woman aged 45-60 years with active or convalescent COVID-19. Each CDR3 is given with its conserved first and last residue. The order of the fields is clone size, D gene, J gene, V gene, CDR3 DNA, CDR3 protein. The D gene is left open where the match is weak. Clone sizes are given selectively: once, few, many, or a class where the clone is expanded.

size: NA; D: NA; J: TRBJ2-2; V: TRBV19; DNA: TGTGCCAGTAGGGGGGGTGAACAATGGACCGGGGAGCTGTTTTTT; CDR3: CASRGGEQWTGELFF
size: once; D: TRBD1; J: TRBJ1-2; V: TRBV10-2; DNA: TGCGCCAGCAGTGCAACAGGGGCAGCTAACTATGGCTACACCTTC; CDR3: CASSATGAANYGYTF
size: NA; D: NA; J: TRBJ1-2; V: TRBV5-5; DNA: TGTGCCAGCAGCTTCACCCTAGGCTACACCTTC; CDR3: CASSFTLGYTF
size: NA; D: TRBD1; J: TRBJ2-3; V: TRBV29-1; DNA: TGCAGCGTTGGAGACAGGGTGGGTACAGATACGCAGTATTTT; CDR3: CSVGDRVGTDTQYF
size: NA; D: NA; J: TRBJ2-5; V: TRBV18; DNA: TGTGCCAGCTCACCGAGCTGGGCCGACCGAGAGACCCAGTACTTC; CDR3: CASSPSWADRETQYF
size: NA; D: NA; J: TRBJ1-1; V: TRBV9; DNA: TGTGCCAGCAGCGTAGCCAGGAACACTGAAGCTTTCTTT; CDR3: CASSVARNTEAFF
size: NA; D: NA; J: TRBJ2-5; V: TRBV4-2; DNA: TGTGCCAGCAGCCAAGAAGGAACCGGGACTTCAAAAGAGACCCAGTACTTC; CDR3: CASSQEGTGTSKETQYF
size: NA; D: TRBD2; J: TRBJ2-3; V: TRBV7-9; DNA: TGTGCCAGCAGCGCCCCCAGGACTAGAGGAGATACGCAGTATTTT; CDR3: CASSAPRTRGDTQYF
size: NA; D: TRBD1; J: TRBJ1-1; V: TRBV9; DNA: TGTGCCAGCAGCGTGACAGGGGGCACTGAAGCTTTCTTT; CDR3: CASSVTGGTEAFF
size: NA; D: TRBD1; J: TRBJ1-2; V: TRBV30; DNA: TGTGCCTGGAGTGCCGGACAGGGTGGTAACTATGGCTACACCTTC; CDR3: CAWSAGQGGNYGYTF
size: NA; D: TRBD2; J: TRBJ2-2; V: TRBV19; DNA: TGTGCCAGTAAAGGGACTAGCGGGAGTCACGGGGAGCTGTTTTTT; CDR3: CASKGTSGSHGELFF
size: NA; D: NA; J: TRBJ2-7; V: TRBV2; DNA: TGTGCCAGCAGTGAACGCAGGTCTTCCTACGAGCAGTACTTC; CDR3: CASSERRSSYEQYF
size: NA; D: NA; J: TRBJ2-3; V: TRBV19; DNA: TGTGCCAGTAGTATCCCCGGGACACCAGGCACAGATACGCAGTATTTT; CDR3: CASSIPGTPGTDTQYF
size: NA; D: TRBD1; J: TRBJ1-4; V: TRBV30; DNA: TGTGCCTGGAAGGGGGCTTCGAAAAAACTGTTTTTT; CDR3: CAWKGASKKLFF
size: few; D: TRBD1; J: TRBJ2-5; V: TRBV5-4; DNA: TGTGCCAGCAGCCCTGACAGGGGGTCGAAGGGGGAGACCCAGTACTTC; CDR3: CASSPDRGSKGETQYF
size: NA; D: NA; J: TRBJ2-7; V: TRBV29-1; DNA: TGCAGCGCGTTTCTCTCCTACGAGCAGTACTTC; CDR3: CSAFLSYEQYF
size: NA; D: NA; J: TRBJ1-2; V: TRBV9; DNA: TGTGCCAGCAGCGAGGGGCAGCGACGGGGCTACACCTTC; CDR3: CASSEGQRRGYTF
size: NA; D: NA; J: TRBJ2-7; V: TRBV5-1; DNA: TGCGCCAGCAGCCCGCGAGGGGGGGGGCGCCACGAGCAGTACTTC; CDR3: CASSPRGGGRHEQYF
size: NA; D: TRBD2; J: TRBJ2-1; V: TRBV7-2; DNA: TGTGCCAGCAGCTTAGGGGGACTATCCTACAATGAGCAGTTCTTC; CDR3: CASSLGGLSYNEQFF
size: NA; D: NA; J: TRBJ1-6; V: TRBV30; DNA: TGTGCCTGGAGTAACAGGGTAAATTCACCCCTCCACTTT; CDR3: CAWSNRVNSPLHF
size: NA; D: NA; J: TRBJ2-7; V: TRBV6-6; DNA: TGTGCCAGCAGTCACCAGGCGGGTTTAAAAGTTGAGCAGTACTTC; CDR3: CASSHQAGLKVEQYF
size: NA; D: TRBD2; J: TRBJ2-7; V: TRBV4-2; DNA: TGTGCCAGCAGCCAACCCTTAAGCGGGAGGGCCGGTGAGCAGTACTTC; CDR3: CASSQPLSGRAGEQYF
size: NA; D: NA; J: TRBJ1-1; V: TRBV11-2; DNA: TGTGCCAGCAGCCCAGGGCACCCTGGGACTTTCTTT; CDR3: CASSPGHPGTFF
size: NA; D: TRBD2; J: TRBJ2-7; V: TRBV19; DNA: TGTGCCAGTAGTATAAACGGGATGGACTGGACTAGCGGCTCCTACGAGCAGTACTTC; CDR3: CASSINGMDWTSGSYEQYF
size: few; D: TRBD2; J: TRBJ2-1; V: TRBV24-1; DNA: TGTGCCACCAGTGACCCTCCTAGCGGGAGCTCCAATGAGCAGTTCTTC; CDR3: CATSDPPSGSSNEQFF
size: NA; D: TRBD1; J: TRBJ2-3; V: TRBV7-9; DNA: TGTGCCAGCAGCTCAAAGCGGACAGGGAGCACAGATACGCAGTATTTT; CDR3: CASSSKRTGSTDTQYF
size: few; D: TRBD2; J: TRBJ2-1; V: TRBV7-3; DNA: TGTGCCAGCAGCCCCCGGGGGGGCGGGGATTTTGAGCAGTTCTTC; CDR3: CASSPRGGGDFEQFF
size: NA; D: TRBD1; J: TRBJ1-2; V: TRBV6-6; DNA: TGTGCCAGCAGTTACGGGGACAGGTGGTATGGCTACACCTTC; CDR3: CASSYGDRWYGYTF
size: once; D: TRBD1; J: TRBJ2-5; V: TRBV10-3; DNA: TGTGCCATCAGTGAGTCGACAGGGGAAGAGACCCAGTACTTC; CDR3: CAISESTGEETQYF
size: NA; D: TRBD2; J: TRBJ2-5; V: TRBV5-4; DNA: TGTGCCAGCAGCCGTACCGCGGGAGGGCTGGGAGAGACCCAGTACTTC; CDR3: CASSRTAGGLGETQYF
size: NA; D: NA; J: TRBJ1-2; V: TRBV5-1; DNA: TGCGCCAGCAGCTTGTATAGGGGTGGCTATGGCTACACCTTC; CDR3: CASSLYRGGYGYTF
size: NA; D: TRBD2; J: TRBJ2-1; V: TRBV4-2; DNA: TGTGCCAGCAGCCCCATAGCGGGTGGAACGGGCAATGAGCAGTTCTTC; CDR3: CASSPIAGGTGNEQFF
size: NA; D: TRBD2; J: TRBJ2-7; V: TRBV6-1; DNA: TGTGCCAGCAGTGAAAGGCTAGCGGCCGAGTGGGACGAGCAGTACTTC; CDR3: CASSERLAAEWDEQYF
size: NA; D: TRBD2; J: TRBJ2-3; V: TRBV11-3; DNA: TGTGCCAGCAGCCCCGGGGCGGGAGGGGATACGCAGTATTTT; CDR3: CASSPGAGGDTQYF
size: NA; D: NA; J: TRBJ1-2; V: TRBV6-5; DNA: TGTGCCAGCAGTTACGGGGGGGCCTATGGCTACACCTTC; CDR3: CASSYGGAYGYTF
size: NA; D: NA; J: TRBJ2-1; V: TRBV6-2/TRBV6-3; DNA: TGTGCCAGCAGTCCCCTCCCTTTTAGCTCCTACAATGAGCAGTTCTTC; CDR3: CASSPLPFSSYNEQFF
size: few; D: NA; J: TRBJ1-1; V: TRBV12-5; DNA: TGTGCTAGTGGCTACGACAGGATCTTGAACACTGAAGCTTTCTTT; CDR3: CASGYDRILNTEAFF
size: NA; D: NA; J: TRBJ2-1; V: TRBV7-2; DNA: TGTGCCAGCAGCTTAGGGACTCGACCCTCAGTTGAGCAGTTCTTC; CDR3: CASSLGTRPSVEQFF
size: NA; D: NA; J: TRBJ2-3; V: TRBV6-4; DNA: TGTGCCAGCAGTGACTCTAGCGGTGGTGGCACAGATACGCAGTATTTT; CDR3: CASSDSSGGGTDTQYF
size: NA; D: TRBD1; J: TRBJ2-5; V: TRBV5-1; DNA: TGCGCCAGCAGCGCGGGACAGGGTGGAGAGACCCAGTACTTC; CDR3: CASSAGQGGETQYF
size: NA; D: NA; J: TRBJ1-1; V: TRBV13; DNA: TGTGCCAGCAGCTCCTACTGGGGCTCGAACACTGAAGCTTTCTTT; CDR3: CASSSYWGSNTEAFF
size: NA; D: TRBD1; J: TRBJ2-1; V: TRBV7-3; DNA: TGTGCCAGCAGCCAGACACAGGGGCCCTACAATGAGCAGTTCTTC; CDR3: CASSQTQGPYNEQFF
size: NA; D: NA; J: TRBJ2-3; V: TRBV15; DNA: TGTGCCACCAGCAGAGATGAGTGGTGGGAGACCACAGATACGCAGTATTTT; CDR3: CATSRDEWWETTDTQYF
size: NA; D: NA; J: TRBJ1-2; V: TRBV12-5; DNA: TGTGCTAGTGGCCTTGGAGGGGTCTATGGCTACACCTTC; CDR3: CASGLGGVYGYTF
size: NA; D: TRBD1; J: TRBJ1-1; V: TRBV7-9; DNA: TGTGCCAGCAGCGTCATCTCGGACAGGGGATGGACTGAAGCTTTCTTT; CDR3: CASSVISDRGWTEAFF
size: NA; D: TRBD1; J: TRBJ1-1; V: TRBV2; DNA: TGTGCCAGCACCGGACAGGAGAACACTGAAGCTTTCTTT; CDR3: CASTGQENTEAFF